The rows below give T cell receptor beta chains drawn from one sample of a study of identical twins. A single record per CDR3 protein comes from TCRdb applying MiXCR to the 5' RACE reads. This table holds approximately 1.8 million distinct CDR3 sequences, around 33% found once. The sequenced sample was cord blood. The source of these receptors is a newborn girl in good health. CDR3s include the opening cysteine and the closing phenylalanine or tryptophan. Fields, in order: V gene, clone size, J gene, D gene, CDR3 DNA, CDR3 protein. A D gene is named only where the DNA matches it firmly. Expanded clones get a size class; other rows say once, few or many, or leave the size out.

v_gene: TRBV24-1
abundance: -
j_gene: TRBJ2-1
d_gene: -
CDR3nt: TGTGCCACCAGTGATTTGATGCGGGCGCAGTTCTTC
CDR3aa: CATSDLMRAQFF

v_gene: TRBV29-1
abundance: many
j_gene: TRBJ2-7
d_gene: -
CDR3nt: TGCAGCGTTGTGGAAACCCAGGGCTCCGAGCAGTACTTC
CDR3aa: CSVVETQGSEQYF

v_gene: TRBV6-5
abundance: -
j_gene: TRBJ2-7
d_gene: -
CDR3nt: TGTGCCAGCAGTTACTCGTCCTTTATACAGAGTTACGAGCAGTACTTC
CDR3aa: CASSYSSFIQSYEQYF

v_gene: TRBV3-1
abundance: -
j_gene: TRBJ1-2
d_gene: -
CDR3nt: TGTGCCAGCAGCCCATCACCCAGGGGAGGCTATGGCTACACCTTC
CDR3aa: CASSPSPRGGYGYTF

v_gene: TRBV5-8
abundance: -
j_gene: TRBJ1-2
d_gene: TRBD1
CDR3nt: TGTGCCAGCAGCCGGGACAGGGAATATTATGGCTACACCTTC
CDR3aa: CASSRDREYYGYTF

v_gene: TRBV5-4
abundance: -
j_gene: TRBJ1-1
d_gene: -
CDR3nt: TGTGCCGGCAGCTTGGGGGGGATGAACACTGAAGCTTTCTTT
CDR3aa: CAGSLGGMNTEAFF

v_gene: TRBV2
abundance: -
j_gene: TRBJ2-7
d_gene: -
CDR3nt: TGTGCCAGCAGTGAACATCAACAGGGTACCTACGAGCAGTACTTC
CDR3aa: CASSEHQQGTYEQYF

v_gene: TRBV6-5
abundance: few
j_gene: TRBJ1-6
d_gene: -
CDR3nt: TGTGCCAGCAGTTACTCGGCAGGCTCCTATAATTCACCCCTCCACTTT
CDR3aa: CASSYSAGSYNSPLHF

v_gene: TRBV20-1
abundance: once
j_gene: TRBJ1-1
d_gene: -
CDR3nt: TGCAGTGCTAGTCATACATTCGGGGAAGCTTTCTTT
CDR3aa: CSASHTFGEAFF

v_gene: TRBV6-1
abundance: -
j_gene: TRBJ2-5
d_gene: TRBD1
CDR3nt: TGTGCCAGCAGTGAAAGGGACAGGGGGCGGGCGCAACTCTACAATGAGCAGTACTTC
CDR3aa: CASSERDRGRAQLYNEQYF

v_gene: TRBV27
abundance: -
j_gene: TRBJ1-2
d_gene: TRBD1
CDR3nt: TGTGCCAGCAGTTTCCTTACTTCCGGGACAGGGAACGGCTACACCTTC
CDR3aa: CASSFLTSGTGNGYTF

v_gene: TRBV5-1
abundance: few
j_gene: TRBJ2-5
d_gene: TRBD2
CDR3nt: TGCGCCAGCAGCTTACCGGGACTAGCGGGGGCACAAGAGACCCAGTACTTC
CDR3aa: CASSLPGLAGAQETQYF

v_gene: TRBV13
abundance: -
j_gene: TRBJ2-1
d_gene: -
CDR3nt: TGTGCCAGCAGCCCGGGGACTGCCCTACATGAGCAGTTCTTC
CDR3aa: CASSPGTALHEQFF

v_gene: TRBV4-1
abundance: few
j_gene: TRBJ2-5
d_gene: TRBD2
CDR3nt: TGCGCCAGCAGCCAAGGGGCCCTAGCGGACCAAGAGACCCAGTACTTC
CDR3aa: CASSQGALADQETQYF

v_gene: TRBV18
abundance: -
j_gene: TRBJ2-1
d_gene: TRBD1
CDR3nt: TGTGCCAGCTCAAAGGACAGGGCCTACAATGAGCAGTTCTTC
CDR3aa: CASSKDRAYNEQFF

v_gene: TRBV10-3
abundance: -
j_gene: TRBJ2-3
d_gene: TRBD2
CDR3nt: TGTGCCATCAGTGAAAGTAGCGGGGGGGCCCATGATACGCAGTATTTT
CDR3aa: CAISESSGGAHDTQYF

v_gene: TRBV19
abundance: -
j_gene: TRBJ1-1
d_gene: -
CDR3nt: TGTGCCAGTAGTATCCTACCGCGGTACCTCAACACTGAAGCTTTCTTT
CDR3aa: CASSILPRYLNTEAFF

v_gene: TRBV6-5
abundance: -
j_gene: TRBJ2-1
d_gene: TRBD2
CDR3nt: TGTGCCAGCAGTTATTCTGGGGGGCTGGGACTAGCGGGGGGGCACAATGAGCAGTTCTTC
CDR3aa: CASSYSGGLGLAGGHNEQFF

v_gene: TRBV7-9
abundance: -
j_gene: TRBJ2-1
d_gene: -
CDR3nt: TGTGCCAGCAGCTTAATTGGCAGGGATTTAAGAAATGAGCAGTTCTTC
CDR3aa: CASSLIGRDLRNEQFF

v_gene: TRBV4-2
abundance: -
j_gene: TRBJ2-3
d_gene: -
CDR3nt: TGTGCCAGCAGCCAAGATTCGGGCGACACAGATACGCAGTATTTT
CDR3aa: CASSQDSGDTDTQYF

v_gene: TRBV6-8
abundance: -
j_gene: TRBJ2-7
d_gene: TRBD1
CDR3nt: TGTGCCAGCAGTACTAGAGATCGGACAGGGGTTCACTACGAGCAGTACTTC
CDR3aa: CASSTRDRTGVHYEQYF

v_gene: TRBV20-1
abundance: -
j_gene: TRBJ2-5
d_gene: TRBD2
CDR3nt: TGCAGTGCTAGAGAGTACAGCGGGGTCCAAGAGACCCAGTACTTC
CDR3aa: CSAREYSGVQETQYF

v_gene: TRBV5-1
abundance: -
j_gene: TRBJ1-5
d_gene: -
CDR3nt: TGCGCCAGCAGCTTGGAGGGCAGGGAACATCAGCCCCAGCATTTT
CDR3aa: CASSLEGREHQPQHF

v_gene: TRBV20-1
abundance: -
j_gene: TRBJ2-3
d_gene: -
CDR3nt: TGCAGTGCTTATAGCGGAACAGATACGCAGTATTTT
CDR3aa: CSAYSGTDTQYF

v_gene: TRBV7-6
abundance: -
j_gene: TRBJ2-5
d_gene: TRBD2
CDR3nt: TGTGCCAGCAGCCCACTGGGACTAGCGGGAGTTCAAGAGACCCAGTACTTC
CDR3aa: CASSPLGLAGVQETQYF

v_gene: TRBV29-1
abundance: few
j_gene: TRBJ2-1
d_gene: TRBD2
CDR3nt: TGCAGCGGGGACTTCCTCTTTGCAGTAGCTAGCGGGGGGGCCTGGAGGGAGCAGTTCTTC
CDR3aa: CSGDFLFAVASGGAWREQFF

v_gene: TRBV27
abundance: -
j_gene: TRBJ2-3
d_gene: TRBD2
CDR3nt: TGTGCCAGCGGTTTCTCTAGCGGGGGGGCAGATACGCAGTATTTT
CDR3aa: CASGFSSGGADTQYF

v_gene: TRBV5-1
abundance: few
j_gene: TRBJ1-2
d_gene: -
CDR3nt: TGCGCCAGCAGCTTGTCTAGGGAAGTAGACTACACCTTC
CDR3aa: CASSLSREVDYTF

v_gene: TRBV11-2
abundance: -
j_gene: TRBJ1-5
d_gene: TRBD1
CDR3nt: TGTGCCAGCAGCTTAGATTTGGGACAGGGCAATCAGCCCCAGCATTTT
CDR3aa: CASSLDLGQGNQPQHF

v_gene: TRBV28
abundance: -
j_gene: TRBJ2-5
d_gene: TRBD1
CDR3nt: TGTGCCAGCACCTTGGGACAGACCCAAGAGACCCAGTACTTC
CDR3aa: CASTLGQTQETQYF

v_gene: TRBV24-1
abundance: few
j_gene: TRBJ2-1
d_gene: TRBD2
CDR3nt: TGTGCCACCAGTGAGGCTCTAGCGGGAGGGCCCAATGAGCAGTTCTTC
CDR3aa: CATSEALAGGPNEQFF

v_gene: TRBV28
abundance: few
j_gene: TRBJ2-7
d_gene: TRBD1
CDR3nt: TGTGCCGTAGGACAGGCAAAATTACCCCCTTACGAGCAGTACTTC
CDR3aa: CAVGQAKLPPYEQYF

v_gene: TRBV24-1
abundance: few
j_gene: TRBJ2-3
d_gene: -
CDR3nt: TGTGCCACCAGTGACATGAGGAGGACCAGCACAGATACGCAGTATTTT
CDR3aa: CATSDMRRTSTDTQYF

v_gene: TRBV20-1
abundance: -
j_gene: TRBJ1-2
d_gene: TRBD1
CDR3nt: TGCAGTGCTATAAGGGACAGGGTCTATGGCTACACCTTC
CDR3aa: CSAIRDRVYGYTF

v_gene: TRBV13
abundance: few
j_gene: TRBJ2-7
d_gene: -
CDR3nt: TGTGCCAGCAGCTCCCCCTCCGGGGGCCCCTACGAGCAGTACTTC
CDR3aa: CASSSPSGGPYEQYF

v_gene: TRBV14
abundance: -
j_gene: TRBJ2-1
d_gene: -
CDR3nt: TGTGCCAGCAGCCAAGATACGGTGACTTGGAGCTCCTACAATGAGCAGTTCTTC
CDR3aa: CASSQDTVTWSSYNEQFF

v_gene: TRBV2
abundance: -
j_gene: TRBJ2-1
d_gene: TRBD2
CDR3nt: TGTGCCAGCACCACTAGGAGGCCGGGAGGACTAGAGAGCAGCAGTAATGAGCAGTTCTTC
CDR3aa: CASTTRRPGGLESSSNEQFF

v_gene: TRBV7-9
abundance: -
j_gene: TRBJ1-1
d_gene: -
CDR3nt: TGTGCCAGCAGCTTACAGGGGAGGGGTGAAGCTTTCTTT
CDR3aa: CASSLQGRGEAFF

v_gene: TRBV5-1
abundance: many
j_gene: TRBJ2-3
d_gene: -
CDR3nt: TGTGCCAGCAGCTTAGTTTTGGCTAGCACAGATACGCAGTATTTT
CDR3aa: CASSLVLASTDTQYF

v_gene: TRBV27
abundance: few
j_gene: TRBJ1-6
d_gene: -
CDR3nt: TGTGCCAGCAGTTTATACGGGCTTAATTCACCCCTCCACTTT
CDR3aa: CASSLYGLNSPLHF

v_gene: TRBV29-1
abundance: -
j_gene: TRBJ1-1
d_gene: -
CDR3nt: TGCAGCGTTGATTTGAACAGGAACACTGAAGCTTTCTTT
CDR3aa: CSVDLNRNTEAFF

v_gene: TRBV14
abundance: few
j_gene: TRBJ1-1
d_gene: TRBD1
CDR3nt: TGTGCCAGCAGCAAACAGGGGGCCGCCGCCACTGAAGCTTTCTTT
CDR3aa: CASSKQGAAATEAFF

v_gene: TRBV6-6
abundance: -
j_gene: TRBJ1-1
d_gene: -
CDR3nt: TGTGCCAGCAGTTACGGGGAAAGGGGCACTGAAGCTTTCTTT
CDR3aa: CASSYGERGTEAFF

v_gene: TRBV10-3
abundance: -
j_gene: TRBJ2-1
d_gene: TRBD2
CDR3nt: TGTGCCATCAGTGTTTCTAGCGGGCCCTACAATGAGCAGTTCTTC
CDR3aa: CAISVSSGPYNEQFF

v_gene: TRBV7-2
abundance: -
j_gene: TRBJ2-7
d_gene: -
CDR3nt: TGTGCCAGCAGCGCTCAGGGTGCACTAAACTACGAGCAGTACTTC
CDR3aa: CASSAQGALNYEQYF

v_gene: TRBV14
abundance: few
j_gene: TRBJ2-1
d_gene: TRBD2
CDR3nt: TGTGCCAGCAGCCCTGCGACTAGCGGGAGCTCCTACAATGAGCAGTTCTTC
CDR3aa: CASSPATSGSSYNEQFF

v_gene: TRBV11-3
abundance: few
j_gene: TRBJ2-1
d_gene: -
CDR3nt: TGTGCCAGCACAGGTAGCGGAACTTTCGACTACAATGAGCAGTTCTTC
CDR3aa: CASTGSGTFDYNEQFF

v_gene: TRBV29-1
abundance: few
j_gene: TRBJ2-3
d_gene: -
CDR3nt: TGCATCGTTGAAAGGGGTCGGGGCACAGATACGCAGTATTTT
CDR3aa: CIVERGRGTDTQYF

v_gene: TRBV4-2
abundance: few
j_gene: TRBJ2-1
d_gene: TRBD2
CDR3nt: TGTGCCAGCAGCCAATTGGGACTAGCCATCTCCTACAATGAGCAGTTCTTC
CDR3aa: CASSQLGLAISYNEQFF

v_gene: TRBV13
abundance: few
j_gene: TRBJ2-3
d_gene: TRBD2
CDR3nt: TGTGCCAGCAGCTTGGAAGCGGGGAGAAGCACAGATACGCAGTATTTT
CDR3aa: CASSLEAGRSTDTQYF

v_gene: TRBV2
abundance: few
j_gene: TRBJ2-6
d_gene: TRBD2
CDR3nt: TGTGCCAGCAGAGGACTAGCGGACCTCTCTGGGGCCAACGTCCTGACTTTC
CDR3aa: CASRGLADLSGANVLTF

v_gene: TRBV6-5
abundance: -
j_gene: TRBJ2-2
d_gene: TRBD1
CDR3nt: TGTGCCAGCAGCCAGGACAGGGTCCACACCGGGGAGCTGTTTTTT
CDR3aa: CASSQDRVHTGELFF

v_gene: TRBV11-3
abundance: few
j_gene: TRBJ2-3
d_gene: -
CDR3nt: TGTGCCAGCAGCTCCGGACGGCTAAGCACAGATACGCAGTATTTT
CDR3aa: CASSSGRLSTDTQYF

v_gene: TRBV7-2
abundance: -
j_gene: TRBJ1-1
d_gene: TRBD1
CDR3nt: TGTGCCAGCAGCTTAGTAGGGGGACAGACCTACACTGAAGCTTTCTTT
CDR3aa: CASSLVGGQTYTEAFF

v_gene: TRBV5-1
abundance: few
j_gene: TRBJ1-4
d_gene: TRBD1
CDR3nt: TGCGCCAGCAGCTTGATGGGACAGACAATTACTAATGAAAAACTGTTTTTT
CDR3aa: CASSLMGQTITNEKLFF

v_gene: TRBV10-3
abundance: few
j_gene: TRBJ1-5
d_gene: -
CDR3nt: TGTGCCAGCCGACGGAATAGCAATCAGCCCCAGCATTTT
CDR3aa: CASRRNSNQPQHF

v_gene: TRBV7-2
abundance: few
j_gene: TRBJ1-2
d_gene: TRBD1
CDR3nt: TGTGCCAGCAGCTTAAGCACAGGGGGGACTAACTATGGCTACACCTTC
CDR3aa: CASSLSTGGTNYGYTF